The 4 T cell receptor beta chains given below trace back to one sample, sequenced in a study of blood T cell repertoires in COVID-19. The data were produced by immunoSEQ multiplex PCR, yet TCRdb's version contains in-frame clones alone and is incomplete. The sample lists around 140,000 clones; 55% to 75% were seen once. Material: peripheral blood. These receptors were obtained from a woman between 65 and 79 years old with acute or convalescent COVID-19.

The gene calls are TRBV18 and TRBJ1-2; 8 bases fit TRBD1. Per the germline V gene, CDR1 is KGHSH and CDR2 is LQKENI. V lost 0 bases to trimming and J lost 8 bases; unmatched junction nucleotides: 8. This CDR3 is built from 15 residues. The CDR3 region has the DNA TGTGCCAGCTCACCACCGAGCCAGGGGGCTGGAGGCTACACCTTC. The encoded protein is CASSPPSQGAGGYTF.

The CDR3 coding sequence is TGTGCCTGGAGTGGGGGAGGTAGCCTAAGCAATCAGCCCCAGCATTTT. Its translation: CAWSGGGSLSNQPQHF. The chain combines TRBV30 with TRBJ1-5; D not resolved. Germline loops: CDR1 GTSNPN, CDR2 SVGIG (reference sequence). The length of the CDR3 is 16 residues. V lost 1 base to trimming and J lost 1 base, with 14 bases between them.

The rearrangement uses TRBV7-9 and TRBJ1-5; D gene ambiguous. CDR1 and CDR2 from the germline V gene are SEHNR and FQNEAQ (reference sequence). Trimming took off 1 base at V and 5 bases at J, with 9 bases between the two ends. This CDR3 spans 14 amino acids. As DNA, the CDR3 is TGTGCCAGCAGCTTAGGGACTGATCATCAGCCCCAGCATTTT. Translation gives CASSLGTDHQPQHF. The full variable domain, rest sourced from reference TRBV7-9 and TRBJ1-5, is DTGVSQNPRHKITKRGQNVTFRCDPISEHNRLYWYRQTLGQGPEFLTYFQNEAQLEKSRLLSDRFSAERPKGSFSTLEIQRTEQGDSAMYLCASSLGTDHQPQHFGDGTRLSIL.

CDR3 region: CASSPTAGVQETQYF. The CDR3 region has the DNA TGCGCCAGCAGCCCTACGGCGGGGGTCCAAGAGACCCAGTACTTC. The chain combines TRBV5-1 with TRBJ2-5; 7 bases are a match to TRBD2. The CDR3 has 15 amino acids. The J segment lost 1 base and the V segment lost 4 bases, leaving 7 bases of the junction unmatched. Germline lookup yields CDR1 SGHRS and CDR2 YFSETQ.